The rows below give T cell receptor beta chains drawn from one sample of a study of siplizumab effects on memory and regulatory T cells. Method: immunoSEQ multiplex PCR; TCRdb's copy keeps in-frame clones and lacks some. The sample shows roughly 120,000 clones, approximately 94% of them seen only once. Sequenced: non-Treg CD4+ T cells sorted from blood. The source of these receptors is a human donor in good health. The CDR3 runs from the conserved cysteine through the conserved F or W. D genes are given only for firm matches. Some rows have no size entry. The others give once, few or many, or a class for an expanded clone.

V,size,J,D,DNA,CDR3
TRBV25-1,-,TRBJ2-3,-,TGTGCCAGCAGTGAGGGGATAGCGGTCTCCACAGATACGCAGTATTTT,CASSEGIAVSTDTQYF
TRBV4-1,-,TRBJ1-1,-,TGCGCCAGCAGCTGGGGGACTGAAGCTTTCTTT,CASSWGTEAFF
TRBV29-1,-,TRBJ1-1,TRBD1,TGCAGCGTCGACAGGGGGTTCGGCACTGAAGCTTTCTTT,CSVDRGFGTEAFF
TRBV6-5,-,TRBJ2-7,TRBD1,TGTGCCAGCACTCTCGGACAGGCCCGCCGGAGCGAGCAGTACTTC,CASTLGQARRSEQYF
TRBV19,-,TRBJ2-5,-,TGTGCCAGTAGTCCGGGCCCGAGGGAGACCCAGTACTTC,CASSPGPRETQYF
TRBV19,-,TRBJ1-4,TRBD1,TGTGCCAGTCGACAGGGGGGAACAACTAATGAAAAACTGTTTTTT,CASRQGGTTNEKLFF
TRBV7-9,-,TRBJ1-1,-,TGTGCCAGCAGCTTCGACACTGAAGCTTTCTTT,CASSFDTEAFF
TRBV5-1,-,TRBJ1-2,-,TGCGCCAGCAGCTTGGAACCCATCTATGGCTACACCTTC,CASSLEPIYGYTF
TRBV6-6,-,TRBJ2-7,TRBD1,TGTGCCAGCAGTTGGAGGGACAGGGCCCCCTACGAGCAGTACTTC,CASSWRDRAPYEQYF
TRBV27,-,TRBJ2-7,-,TGTGCCAGCAGTTCCCCCGGGAGCTCCTACGAGCAGTACTTC,CASSSPGSSYEQYF
TRBV15,-,TRBJ1-3,-,TGTGCCACCAGCAATCCGGGGAGATCTGGAAACACCATATATTTT,CATSNPGRSGNTIYF
TRBV5-1,once,TRBJ1-1,-,TGCGCCAGCAGCTTTCTCGGGGATCGGACTGAAGCTTTCTTT,CASSFLGDRTEAFF
TRBV4-1,-,TRBJ1-1,-,TGCGCCAGCAGCCCGGGCCAGGGTCTCTCCCCGGGGACTGAAGCTTTCTTT,CASSPGQGLSPGTEAFF
TRBV27,-,TRBJ2-5,-,TGTGCCAGTCATCCCCTCGGGACTCAACATCGGACCCAGTACTTC,CASHPLGTQHRTQYF
TRBV7-8,-,TRBJ2-1,TRBD2,TGTGCCAGCACCTCTCAGGGTAGCGGGGTCTACAATGAGCAGTTCTTC,CASTSQGSGVYNEQFF
TRBV5-6,-,TRBJ2-7,-,TGTGCCAGCAGCTTAGGGGCCGAGCAGTACTTC,CASSLGAEQYF
TRBV27,-,TRBJ2-1,-,TGTGCCAGCATGGCTAGCTCCGTGGGGCGGAGTAACTACAATGAGCAGTTCTTC,CASMASSVGRSNYNEQFF
TRBV6-6,-,TRBJ1-6,-,TGTGCCAGCAGTTACTCGACAGACCTCTATTCTTCACCCCTCCACTTT,CASSYSTDLYSSPLHF
TRBV4-2,-,TRBJ1-6,-,TGTGCCAGCAGCCCCTACGTAGATTCACCCCTCCACTTT,CASSPYVDSPLHF
TRBV19,-,TRBJ2-7,TRBD1,TGTGCCAGTAGTCCCTGGACAGGGGGCGGGGGTGAGCAGTACTTC,CASSPWTGGGGEQYF
TRBV7-9,-,TRBJ2-7,TRBD2,TGTGCCAGCAGCCCATGGACTAGCGGAACTACCTACGAGCAGTACTTC,CASSPWTSGTTYEQYF
TRBV7-6,-,TRBJ2-2,TRBD1,TGTGCCAGCAGCAGGACAGGGGCCACGAACACCGGGGAGCTGTTTTTT,CASSRTGATNTGELFF
TRBV6-1,-,TRBJ2-7,-,TGTGCCAGCAGCACCTCTCCCCTCCGCGGGCAGTACTTC,CASSTSPLRGQYF
TRBV14,-,TRBJ2-1,-,TGTGCCAGCACATCCCAGACCTACTACAATGAGCAGTTCTTC,CASTSQTYYNEQFF
TRBV5-1,-,TRBJ2-7,TRBD1,TGCGCCAGCTCCCGTCTCGGACAGGGGGGCGAGCAGTACTTC,CASSRLGQGGEQYF
TRBV9,-,TRBJ2-7,-,TGTGCCAGCAGCATCACCGGGACACCATACGAGCAGTACTTC,CASSITGTPYEQYF